This entry is about one TCR beta chain. Its specificity is unknown. The PCR used 60 Vbeta and 13 Jbeta primers. Sequenced by immunoSEQ multiplex PCR; TCRdb stores in-frame clones only, minus some. The sample has about 82,000 clones, around 77% seen once. This CDR3 spans 15 amino acids. Germline-derived CDR1 and CDR2 are MGHDK and SYGVNS. J was trimmed by 4 bases and V by 6 bases; bases with no gene match: 8. The entry originates in a study of cytomegalovirus exposure and HLA in healthy donors. Findings and caveats of the study: With DRB1 most and HLA-C fewest, TCR association rates differed between HLA loci in a later analysis.

The receptor comes from a man aged 50-60 years in good health and CMV-seronegative. The source material was PBMCs. The V call is TRBV25-1, the J call TRBJ1-3; 8 nucleotides agree with TRBD1. The chain's CDR3 is CASSGQGLRGNTIYF. The CDR3 nucleotides read TGTGCCAGCAGCGGACAGGGCTTGAGAGGAAACACCATATATTTT.